These T cell receptor beta chains were read from a single sample in a study of cytomegalovirus exposure and HLA in healthy donors. Sequencing was performed with immunoSEQ multiplex PCR; in TCRdb, only in-frame clones are kept and a portion is missing. The data show tens of thousands of clones, 75% to 80% seen once. What was sequenced was PBMCs. All receptors derive from a man aged 30-40 years in good health and CMV-seronegative. CDR3s include the opening cysteine and the closing phenylalanine or tryptophan. Each record gives: D gene, J gene, clone size, V gene, CDR3 protein, CDR3 DNA. A D gene is named only where the DNA matches it firmly. Only part of the rows carry a size: once, few, many, or a class if the clone is expanded.

D gene: TRBD2
J gene: TRBJ2-1
clone size: NA
V gene: TRBV5-1
CDR3 protein: CASSSLAGGSYNEQFF
CDR3 DNA: TGCGCCAGCAGCTCTCTAGCGGGAGGGTCCTACAATGAGCAGTTCTTC

D gene: NA
J gene: TRBJ1-1
clone size: NA
V gene: TRBV7-9
CDR3 protein: CASSSWDWGTEAFF
CDR3 DNA: TGTGCCAGCAGTTCCTGGGACTGGGGGACTGAAGCTTTCTTT

D gene: TRBD1
J gene: TRBJ2-3
clone size: NA
V gene: TRBV6-1
CDR3 protein: CASSEGAGQGARAQYF
CDR3 DNA: TGTGCCAGCAGTGAAGGGGCAGGACAGGGGGCGCGTGCGCAGTATTTT

D gene: NA
J gene: TRBJ2-2
clone size: NA
V gene: TRBV30
CDR3 protein: CAWSNKGVVIGELFF
CDR3 DNA: TGTGCCTGGAGTAACAAGGGGGTAGTCATCGGGGAGCTGTTTTTT

D gene: NA
J gene: TRBJ1-3
clone size: NA
V gene: TRBV30
CDR3 protein: CAWSGIAGNTIYF
CDR3 DNA: TGTGCCTGGAGCGGGATAGCTGGAAACACCATATATTTT

D gene: NA
J gene: TRBJ1-6
clone size: few
V gene: TRBV2
CDR3 protein: CASSGGDLKNSPLHF
CDR3 DNA: TGTGCCAGCAGTGGCGGGGATCTTAAGAATTCACCCCTCCACTTT

D gene: NA
J gene: TRBJ1-1
clone size: NA
V gene: TRBV6-6
CDR3 protein: CASSYGRGIGTEAFF
CDR3 DNA: TGTGCCAGCAGTTACGGGAGGGGTATAGGGACTGAAGCTTTCTTT

D gene: NA
J gene: TRBJ2-5
clone size: once
V gene: TRBV7-9
CDR3 protein: CASSLASDQETQYF
CDR3 DNA: TGTGCCAGCAGCTTAGCGTCAGACCAAGAGACCCAGTACTTC

D gene: TRBD2
J gene: TRBJ2-7
clone size: NA
V gene: TRBV30
CDR3 protein: CAWRRLAGGEQYF
CDR3 DNA: TGTGCCTGGAGACGGCTAGCGGGGGGAGAGCAGTACTTC

D gene: NA
J gene: TRBJ1-3
clone size: NA
V gene: TRBV6-1
CDR3 protein: CASSDGTLKQGSGNTIYF
CDR3 DNA: TGTGCCAGCAGTGATGGCACCCTTAAACAGGGCTCTGGAAACACCATATATTTT

D gene: NA
J gene: TRBJ1-3
clone size: NA
V gene: TRBV19
CDR3 protein: CASFGGSGNTIYF
CDR3 DNA: TGTGCCAGTTTCGGGGGCTCTGGAAACACCATATATTTT

D gene: TRBD2
J gene: TRBJ2-1
clone size: NA
V gene: TRBV5-1
CDR3 protein: CASSPTVAGEGNEQFF
CDR3 DNA: TGCGCCAGCAGCCCAACAGTGGCGGGAGAGGGCAATGAGCAGTTCTTC

D gene: TRBD1
J gene: TRBJ2-1
clone size: once
V gene: TRBV15
CDR3 protein: CATSREGQGGNEQFF
CDR3 DNA: TGTGCCACCAGCAGAGAGGGACAGGGAGGGAATGAGCAGTTCTTC

D gene: NA
J gene: TRBJ1-2
clone size: NA
V gene: TRBV6-1
CDR3 protein: CASSARQAVGDGYTF
CDR3 DNA: TGTGCCAGCAGCGCTAGACAGGCCGTGGGGGATGGCTACACCTTC

D gene: NA
J gene: TRBJ1-1
clone size: NA
V gene: TRBV9
CDR3 protein: CASSGSDTEAFF
CDR3 DNA: TGTGCCAGCAGCGGTTCGGACACTGAAGCTTTCTTT

D gene: TRBD1
J gene: TRBJ2-7
clone size: NA
V gene: TRBV5-8
CDR3 protein: CASSLWRQGAYEQYF
CDR3 DNA: TGTGCCAGCAGCTTGTGGAGACAGGGGGCCTACGAGCAGTACTTC

D gene: NA
J gene: TRBJ1-2
clone size: NA
V gene: TRBV23-1
CDR3 protein: CASSQSPGLSYGYTF
CDR3 DNA: TGCGCCAGCAGTCAATCGCCAGGGTTGAGCTATGGCTACACCTTC

D gene: TRBD2
J gene: TRBJ2-3
clone size: few
V gene: TRBV9
CDR3 protein: CASSVSIKRGVLTSTDTQYF
CDR3 DNA: TGTGCCAGCAGCGTCTCTATCAAGCGGGGGGTCCTGACTAGCACAGATACGCAGTATTTT

D gene: NA
J gene: TRBJ1-5
clone size: NA
V gene: TRBV27
CDR3 protein: CASSPTGPYSNQPQHF
CDR3 DNA: TGTGCCAGCAGTCCTACAGGGCCCTATAGCAATCAGCCCCAGCATTTT

D gene: NA
J gene: TRBJ2-6
clone size: NA
V gene: TRBV7-9
CDR3 protein: CASSLTVAGANVLTF
CDR3 DNA: TGTGCCAGCAGCTTAACAGTGGCTGGGGCCAACGTCCTGACTTTC

D gene: TRBD2
J gene: TRBJ2-1
clone size: NA
V gene: TRBV10-3
CDR3 protein: CAISGTSGTYNEQFF
CDR3 DNA: TGTGCCATCAGTGGGACTAGCGGGACCTACAATGAGCAGTTCTTC

D gene: NA
J gene: TRBJ1-2
clone size: once
V gene: TRBV7-2
CDR3 protein: CASSLEAGASYGYTF
CDR3 DNA: TGTGCCAGCAGCTTAGAGGCAGGGGCCTCCTATGGCTACACCTTC

D gene: NA
J gene: TRBJ1-1
clone size: few
V gene: TRBV5-4
CDR3 protein: CASSWRGGTEAFF
CDR3 DNA: TGTGCCAGCAGCTGGAGGGGGGGCACTGAAGCTTTCTTT

D gene: NA
J gene: TRBJ1-5
clone size: NA
V gene: TRBV5-8
CDR3 protein: CASSPEVGQPQHF
CDR3 DNA: TGTGCCAGCAGTCCGGAGGTCGGACAGCCCCAGCATTTT

D gene: TRBD1
J gene: TRBJ2-1
clone size: few
V gene: TRBV7-9
CDR3 protein: CSIPRTGGRSSYNEQFF
CDR3 DNA: TGTTCCATCCCAAGGACAGGGGGCCGAAGCTCCTACAATGAGCAGTTCTTC

D gene: TRBD1
J gene: TRBJ1-2
clone size: few
V gene: TRBV5-4
CDR3 protein: CASSSPPNLGTGYGYTF
CDR3 DNA: TGTGCCAGCAGCTCCCCACCGAACTTGGGGACAGGCTATGGCTACACCTTC

D gene: TRBD2
J gene: TRBJ2-1
clone size: NA
V gene: TRBV6-4
CDR3 protein: CASSDGLAGVKSEQFF
CDR3 DNA: TGTGCCAGCAGTGACGGCCTAGCGGGAGTAAAATCTGAGCAGTTCTTC

D gene: NA
J gene: TRBJ2-7
clone size: NA
V gene: TRBV9
CDR3 protein: CASSGPRSLDEQYF
CDR3 DNA: TGTGCCAGCAGCGGGCCGCGTAGCCTCGACGAGCAGTACTTC